Below, 8 T cell receptor beta chains from the same sample are listed, as sequenced in a study of shared clonotypes between healthy human individuals. Some clones are missing from TCRdb's copy, which holds only in-frame ones; the method was immunoSEQ multiplex PCR. Among some 2,500,000 clones listed, 93% were seen once. The sample consisted of naive CD4+ T cells from PBMCs. Subset indicated: CD45RA+ positively selected. These receptors all stem from a man aged 18-30 years in good health. Some clones in this sample may be carry-over from other donors' samples.

The J gene is TRBJ1-1, the V gene TRBV9; 8 nucleotides match TRBD1. V was clipped by 2 bases and J by 3 bases; unmatched bases: 6. In germline, CDR1 is SGDLS, CDR2 YYNGEE. The CDR3 loop spans 15 amino acids. The CDR3 DNA follows: TGTGCCAGCAGCGTTCAGGGGGCTTTAGACACTGAAGCTTTCTTT. Translation: CASSVQGALDTEAFF. The full variable domain, rest sourced from reference TRBV9 and TRBJ1-1, is DSGVTQTPKHLITATGQRVTLRCSPRSGDLSVYWYQQSLDQGLQFLIQYYNGEERAKGNILERFSAQQFPDLHSELNLSSLELGDSALYFCASSVQGALDTEAFFGQGTRLTVV.

The rearrangement joins TRBV6-1 to TRBJ1-2; D unresolved. V was cut by 3 bases and J by 0 bases, with 8 bases left in between. The CDR3 is 14 amino acids. Germline CDR1 MNHNS, CDR2 SASEGT. In nucleotides, the CDR3 is TGTGCCAGCAGTGATCGGAGAGCTAACTATGGCTACACCTTC. The encoded protein is CASSDRRANYGYTF.

This clone was detected once. The V call is TRBV6-5, the J call TRBJ2-7; D not certain. Germline V gene lookup returns CDR1 MNHEY and CDR2 SVGAGI. With 4 bases removed from V and 0 bases from J, the gap between germline ends came to 10 bases. The CDR3 has 14 residues. Here the CDR3 reads CASSSGWSSYEQYF. CDR3 coding DNA: TGTGCCAGCAGTTCAGGCTGGAGCTCCTACGAGCAGTACTTC.

V usage is TRBV7-6 and J usage is TRBJ1-4, with D uncertain. This CDR3 comprises 17 residues. Trimming shortened V by 3 bases and J by 4 bases, and 18 bases separated the two germline ends. CDR1 is SGHVS, CDR2 FNYEAQ, per germline. The CDR3 DNA reads TGTGCCAGCAGCTTGATATGGCAGGAGGGTGGTAATGAAAAACTGTTTTTT. It yields the protein CASSLIWQEGGNEKLFF.

The chain employs TRBV2 and TRBJ1-3; perhaps TRBD1 as D (6 bases). This CDR3 has 15 amino acids. V was trimmed by 2 bases and J by 0 bases, leaving 8 bases between them. CDR1 and CDR2 from the germline V gene are SNHLY and FYNNEI. The CDR3 loop reads CASSEMGASGNTIYF. The CDR3 DNA sequence: TGTGCCAGCAGTGAAATGGGGGCCTCTGGAAACACCATATATTTT. Using reference TRBV2 and TRBJ1-3 for the parts outside the CDR3, the full variable domain is EPEVTQTPSHQVTQMGQEVILRCVPISNHLYFYWYRQILGQKVEFLVSFYNNEISEKSEIFDDQFSVERPDGSNFTLKIRSTKLEDSAMYFCASSEMGASGNTIYFGEGSWLTVV.

V and J are TRBV27 and TRBJ2-1; 9 bases are a match to TRBD2. Looked up from germline, CDR1 is MNHEY and CDR2 is SMNVEV (reference sequence). V dropped 6 bases and J dropped 6; count of bases not matched to a gene: 9. The CDR3 loop spans 15 amino acids. The CDR3 DNA follows: TGTGCCAGCAGGGGGTTAGATAGCGGGAGCAATGAGCAGTTCTTC. It yields the protein CASRGLDSGSNEQFF.

The rearrangement links TRBV6-1 to TRBJ2-1; 7 bases match TRBD2. This CDR3 comprises 13 residues. Germline loops: CDR1 MNHNS, CDR2 SASEGT. The trim removed 6 bases at V and 9 bases at J, leaving 8 bases unmatched. CDR3 coding DNA: TGTGCCAGCAGCCGGGGGAGGGGCGGTGAGCAGTTCTTC. This codes for CASSRGRGGEQFF.

Note on this clone: The sample has other DNA sequences that encode this CDR3 too. This chain joins TRBV9 and TRBJ2-5; 10 nucleotides match TRBD2. V lost 0 bases and J lost 5; bases outside the gene matches: 4. Looked up from germline, CDR1 is SGDLS and CDR2 is YYNGEE. The length of the CDR3 is 15 residues. Written as DNA, the CDR3 is TGTGCCAGCAGCGTAGGTCTAGCGGGAGAGGAGACCCAGTACTTC. It is translated as CASSVGLAGEETQYF.